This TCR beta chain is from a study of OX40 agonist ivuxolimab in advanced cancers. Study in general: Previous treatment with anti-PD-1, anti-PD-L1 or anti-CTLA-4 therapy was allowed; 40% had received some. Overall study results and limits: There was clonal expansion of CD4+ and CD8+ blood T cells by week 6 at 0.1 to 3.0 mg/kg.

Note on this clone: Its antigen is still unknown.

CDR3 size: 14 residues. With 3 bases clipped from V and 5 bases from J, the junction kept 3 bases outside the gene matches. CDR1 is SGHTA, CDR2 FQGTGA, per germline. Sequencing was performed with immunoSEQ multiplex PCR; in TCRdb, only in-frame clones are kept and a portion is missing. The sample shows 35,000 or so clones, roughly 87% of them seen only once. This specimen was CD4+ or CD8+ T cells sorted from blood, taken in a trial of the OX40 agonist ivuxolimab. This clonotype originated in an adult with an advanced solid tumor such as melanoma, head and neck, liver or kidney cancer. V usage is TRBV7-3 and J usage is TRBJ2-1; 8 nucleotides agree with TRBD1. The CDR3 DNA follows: TGTGCCAGCAGCTTTGACAGGGGAAACAATGAGCAGTTCTTC. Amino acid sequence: CASSFDRGNNEQFF.